The 5 T cell receptor beta chains reported below all come from one sample, sequenced in a study of yellow fever vaccine responses in identical twins. TCRdb re-analysed the RT-PCR reads in MiXCR, keeping a single row per CDR3 protein. Of about 3,600 distinct CDR3 sequences in the sample, approximately 71% were seen once. Sample: T cells from blood (PBMCs), unsorted or a sorted subset (not recorded which), taken before or after yellow fever vaccination (not recorded which). Every receptor here comes from a woman in her late teens or twenties who received the yellow fever vaccine.

This chain connects TRBV6-1 to TRBJ2-3; D is perhaps TRBD2 (6 bases). CDR3 size: 15 residues. Trimming took off 7 bases at V and 0 bases at J, with 14 bases between the two ends. Germline V lookup: CDR1 MNHNS, CDR2 SASEGT. The CDR3: CASMRWGESTDTQYF. In DNA form, the CDR3 reads TGTGCCAGCATGAGGTGGGGGGAGAGCACAGATACGCAGTATTTT.

Only one count was recorded for this clonotype. Because the CDR3 is missing its conserved closing phenylalanine or tryptophan, this is likely a read error. Here the CDR3 DNA reads TGTGCCAGCAGTGCCGGGACAGGCAGCTCCTACGAGCAGTACCTC. It encodes CASSAGTGSSYEQYL. V and J are TRBV2 and TRBJ2-7; 8 nucleotides agree with TRBD1. From germline, CDR1 is SNHLY and CDR2 FYNNEI. The CDR3 has 15 amino acids. V shed 4 bases and J 0 bases; nucleotides not matched to a gene: 5.

V is TRBV28 and J is TRBJ2-2, with 9 bases that match TRBD2. Per germline, CDR1 MDHEN and CDR2 SYDVKM. After removal of 6 bases from V and 1 base from J, the junction contained 3 bases not matched to a gene. The CDR3 has 15 amino acids. Here the CDR3 reads CASSRLAENTGELFF. The CDR3 region has the DNA TGTGCCAGCAGCCGACTAGCGGAGAACACCGGGGAGCTGTTTTTT.

This chain joins TRBV21-1 and TRBJ2-1; TRBD2 is taken as the D call from the table, unchecked against the DNA. TRBV21-1 is a listed pseudogene. This CDR3 is 16 amino acids long. CDR3 coding DNA: TGTGCCAGCACCCCACTAGCGTCAAGCTCCTACAATGAGCAGTTCTTC. Residues: CASTPLASSSYNEQFF.

V usage is TRBV23-1 and J usage is TRBJ1-6; possibly TRBD1 for D (5 bases). TRBV23-1 carries the ORF label, with uncertain function. Trimming stripped 6 bases from V and 5 bases from J, with 20 bases between. The CDR3 consists of 17 residues. The CDR3 loop reads CASRGSRAGTDNSPLHF. For the CDR3, the DNA is TGCGCCAGCAGGGGTTCTCGAGCGGGGACCGATAATTCACCCCTCCACTTT.